This passage covers 16 T cell receptor beta chains from one sample sequenced in a study of identical twins. TCRdb fed the 5' RACE reads into MiXCR, producing one record per CDR3 protein. The table records a few hundred thousand distinct CDR3 sequences, around 9.7% of them present only once. Material for sequencing was naive T cells sorted from blood. The receptor set was obtained from a woman aged 45-65 years in good health.

This clonotype occurred a few times. The chain is built from TRBV14 and TRBJ1-2; tentatively, D is TRBD1 (5 bases). Germline values: CDR1 SGHDN, CDR2 FVKESK. CDR3 length equals 14 residues. Trimming pared 4 bases from V and 4 bases from J, leaving 13 bases between. The CDR3 DNA reads as TGTGCCAGCAGCCTGATCCAGGGAGTCTATGGCTACACCTTC. It translates to CASSLIQGVYGYTF. Together with reference TRBV14 and TRBJ1-2, the CDR3 gives the full variable domain: EAGVTQFPSHSVIEKGQTVTLRCDPISGHDNLYWYRRVMGKEIKFLLHFVKESKQDESGMPNNRFLAERTGGTYSTLKVQPAELEDSGVYFCASSLIQGVYGYTFGSGTRLTVV.

This clonotype was counted a few times. The chain is built from TRBV27 and TRBJ2-7; D remains ambiguous. CDR3 length equals 13 residues. The germline V gene has CDR1 MNHEY and CDR2 SMNVEV (reference sequence). The CDR3 nucleotides read TGTGTAGTGGCAAGGCTGGCTCCGTACGAGCAGTACTTC. Translated, it gives CVVARLAPYEQYF.

This clonotype was picked up a small number of times. J is TRBJ2-5 and V is TRBV5-1; D is uncertain. Germline CDR1 SGHRS, CDR2 YFSETQ. V lost 0 bases, J lost 5 bases, and 8 bases lay in between. CDR3 length: 13 residues. The CDR3 coding sequence is TGCGCCAGCAGCTTGGCTAGTTCCGAGACCCAGTACTTC. It encodes CASSLASSETQYF. Full variable domain (missing parts from reference TRBV5-1 and TRBJ2-5): KAGVTQTPRYLIKTRGQQVTLSCSPISGHRSVSWYQQTPGQGLQFLFEYFSETQRNKGNFPGRFSGRQFSNSRSEMNVSTLELGDSALYLCASSLASSETQYFGPGTRLLVL.

The table lists this clonotype with a few counts. This chain joins TRBV6-9 and TRBJ2-1; no reliable D call. V shed 1 base and J shed 7 bases, with 14 bases lying between them. Germline loops: CDR1 MNHGY, CDR2 SVAAGI. The CDR3 covers 15 residues. This CDR3 is CASSYCRSKDNEQFF. CDR3 coding DNA: TGTGCCAGCAGTTATTGTCGGAGTAAGGATAATGAGCAGTTCTTC.

The chain is built from TRBV6-2 or TRBV6-3 and TRBJ1-6; a weak D match, TRBD1 (5 bases). Trimming left V 6 bases short and J 10 bases short, with 10 bases between. Germline V lookup: CDR1 MNHEY, CDR2 SVGEGT. The CDR3 runs 12 residues. The CDR3 loop reads CASRQGQSPLHF. CDR3 DNA sequence: TGTGCCAGCAGGCAGGGCCAATCACCCCTCCACTTT.

This clonotype was seen a few times. The chain recombines TRBV27 with TRBJ2-1; tentative D call: TRBD2 (6 bases). Germline assignment: CDR1 MNHEY and CDR2 SMNVEV (reference sequence). V was shortened by 4 bases and J by 7 bases, with 14 bases between the two germline ends. CDR3 length: 14 amino acids. The CDR3 sequence is CASSWGLLINEQFF. The DNA for the CDR3 is TGTGCCAGCAGTTGGGGACTTCTTATTAATGAGCAGTTCTTC.

The chain recombines TRBV12-3 or TRBV12-4 with TRBJ2-1; 10 positions match TRBD1. This CDR3 contains 15 residues. The V gene end was trimmed by 5 bases and the J gene end by 7 bases; junction bases not matched to a gene: 8. CDR3 sequence: CASSPRQGAWNEQFF. CDR3 DNA sequence: TGTGCCAGCAGTCCAAGACAGGGGGCTTGGAATGAGCAGTTCTTC.

This clonotype was seen at least ten times. The J gene is TRBJ2-2, the V gene TRBV15; D ambiguous. Between the trimmed V and J ends, which lost 4 bases and 3 bases, there was a span of 0 bases. The CDR3 runs to 11 residues. Germline V CDR1 and CDR2: LNHNV, YYDKDF (reference sequence). The DNA for the CDR3 is TGTGCCACCAGCAACACCGGGGAGCTGTTTTTT. Protein: CATSNTGELFF.

The gene calls are TRBV5-6 and TRBJ1-5, with a tentative D call TRBD1 (5 bases). The germline V gene has CDR1 SGHDT and CDR2 YYEEEE. V shed 0 bases and J shed 4 bases, with 14 bases lying between them. This CDR3 has 16 amino acids. The CDR3 loop is CASSLGAGRGNQPQHF. CDR3 DNA: TGTGCCAGCAGCTTGGGGGCAGGGCGGGGTAATCAGCCCCAGCATTTT.

The chain joins TRBV18 to TRBJ2-1, with D tentatively TRBD2 (5 bases). The germline gives CDR1 KGHSH, CDR2 LQKENI. This CDR3 contains 14 residues. V was shortened by 4 bases and J by 4 bases, with 11 bases between the two germline ends. Here the CDR3 DNA reads TGTGCCAGCTCACAAGCGGAGCCATACAATGAGCAGTTCTTC. Its protein product is CASSQAEPYNEQFF.

This chain connects TRBV3-1 to TRBJ2-2, with 11 bases aligning to TRBD1. The CDR3 loop spans 19 amino acids. In germline, CDR1 is LGHDT, CDR2 YNNKEL (reference sequence). CDR3 loop: CAPPPGQGVANSNTGELFF. In nucleotides, the CDR3 is TGTGCTCCCCCCCCGGGACAGGGGGTTGCTAATTCGAACACCGGGGAGCTGTTTTTT.

The chain carries TRBV29-1 and TRBJ1-2; no definite D call. V was trimmed by 4 bases and J by 0 bases, leaving 9 bases between them. This CDR3 is built from 13 residues. Germline V gives CDR1 SQVTM, CDR2 ANQGSEA. CDR3 sequence (DNA): TGCAGCGTTGCCTACCGAGCTAACTATGGCTACACCTTC. Amino acid sequence: CSVAYRANYGYTF.

In this sample, this clonotype turned up a few times. V usage is TRBV20-1 and J usage is TRBJ2-3, with a weak D call TRBD2 (5 bases). The V gene's germline CDR1 is DFQATT and CDR2 SNEGSKA (reference sequence). There are 15 residues in the CDR3. V was pared by 3 bases and J by 4 bases, with 17 bases between. The CDR3 nucleotides read TGCAGTGCTAGGTCTACTAGTGGTTGGGCAGATACGCAGTATTTT. This sequence encodes CSARSTSGWADTQYF.

This clonotype was observed a few times. The J gene is TRBJ1-5, the V gene TRBV10-3, with 9 bases matching TRBD1. CDR1 is ENHRY and CDR2 is SYGVKD in the germline V gene. The CDR3 runs 14 residues. Trimming removed 4 bases from V and 2 bases from J; junction bases left unmatched: 0. The CDR3 region is CAISGQGGNQPQHF. In nucleotides, the CDR3 is TGTGCCATCAGTGGACAGGGGGGCAATCAGCCCCAGCATTTT.

This clonotype was counted ten times or more. V and J are TRBV12-3 or TRBV12-4 and TRBJ2-7; weak D call: TRBD1 (5 bases). Trimming took off 3 bases at V and 1 base at J, with 7 bases between the two ends. The CDR3 contains 13 residues. The CDR3 loop reads CASSFGQSYEQYF. CDR3 coding DNA: TGTGCCAGCAGTTTTGGACAATCCTACGAGCAGTACTTC.

This chain joins TRBV27 and TRBJ1-2, with D possibly being TRBD1 (5 bases). The CDR3 extends over 13 amino acids. The V gene's germline CDR1 is MNHEY and CDR2 SMNVEV (reference sequence). Trimming stripped 5 bases from V and 6 bases from J, with 13 bases between. The CDR3: CASSPGVLDGYTF. In DNA, the CDR3 is TGTGCCAGCAGTCCGGGGGTACTCGATGGCTACACCTTC.